This section outlines one T cell receptor (beta chain) sequence together with its context. A multiplex PCR was run with 60 Vbeta primers and 13 Jbeta primers. Assay used: immunoSEQ multiplex PCR; TCRdb lists only in-frame clones, some missing. The sample holds over 90,000 clones, around 67% seen once. The sample belongs to a study of cytomegalovirus exposure and HLA in healthy donors. Germline trimming cut 5 bases from V and 6 bases from J; bases unmatched to any gene: 7. Germline V gene lookup returns CDR1 MNHNY and CDR2 SVGAGI (reference sequence). The CDR3 length is 15 residues. This TCR derives from a woman aged 45-65 years in good health and CMV-seronegative. The sequencing input was PBMCs. The chain has TRBV6-6 and TRBJ2-2; TRBD2 matches at 9 bases. The chain's CDR3 is CASSHPGLAPGELFF. The CDR3 DNA sequence: TGTGCCAGCAGTCACCCGGGACTAGCCCCCGGGGAGCTGTTTTTT.